These 30 T cell receptor beta chains were sequenced from one sample in a study of T cell responses to AZD1222 COVID-19 vaccine. TCRdb's table, derived via immunoSEQ multiplex PCR, lists solely in-frame clones and lacks some. The data hold some 150,000 clones, with around nine tenths observed a single time. Here the sequenced sample was peripheral blood, taken after recovery from COVID-19. These receptors originate from an adult who had recovered from COVID-19.

This chain uses TRBV4-2 with TRBJ2-1, with D possibly TRBD2 on 7 matching bases. Germline values: CDR1 LGHNA, CDR2 YNFKEQ. Trimming took off 0 bases at V and 4 bases at J, with 16 bases between the two ends. This CDR3 comprises 17 residues. CDR3 bases: TGTGCCAGCAGCCAAGAGGGGGGGGCTAGCCGTTACAATGAGCAGTTCTTC. Encoded protein: CASSQEGGASRYNEQFF.

The DNA for the CDR3 is TGTGCCAGCAGCCATAGCTGGGAAAAACTGTTTTTT. Amino acids: CASSHSWEKLFF. The J gene is TRBJ1-4, the V gene TRBV28, with D unclear. Trimming stripped 6 bases from V and 8 bases from J, with 10 bases between. Germline CDR1 and CDR2: MDHEN and SYDVKM. The CDR3 has 12 amino acids. Filled out from reference TRBV28 and TRBJ1-4, the complete variable domain reads DVKVTQSSRYLVKRTGEKVFLECVQDMDHENMFWYRQDPGLGLRLIYFSYDVKMKEKGDIPEGYSVSREKKERFSLILESASTNQTSMYLCASSHSWEKLFFGSGTQLSVL.

The rearrangement uses TRBV28 and TRBJ1-4, with D hard to call. V lost 4 bases and J lost 5, with 11 bases in between. The CDR3 runs 14 residues. Germline CDR1 reads MDHEN; CDR2 reads SYDVKM. The CDR3 DNA reads as TGTGCCAGCAGTTCCGCGGGATCGAATGAAAAACTGTTTTTT. This codes for CASSSAGSNEKLFF.

This chain links TRBV7-9 with TRBJ2-7, with 13 bases identical to TRBD2. This CDR3 region has 15 residues. The germline V gene has CDR1 SEHNR and CDR2 FQNEAQ (reference sequence). Losses at the gene ends were 5 bases for V and 3 bases for J; bases not matched to a gene: 4. CDR3 nucleotides: TGTGCCAGCAGCCCTGGGACTAGCGGGATCTACGAGCAGTACTTC. Amino acids: CASSPGTSGIYEQYF.

The CDR3 bases are TGTGCCAGCAGCCAAGAACTCGCGGGGGGTCCCGGGGGGCAGTTCTTC. The encoded protein is CASSQELAGGPGGQFF. The chain is built from TRBV3-1 (or the pseudogene TRBV3-2) and TRBJ2-1; 8 bases line up with TRBD2. The CDR3 is 16 residues long. Germline CDR1 and CDR2: LGHDT and YNNKEL (reference sequence). V dropped 0 bases and J dropped 12; count of bases not matched to a gene: 13.

The genes are TRBV11-3 and TRBJ1-1; D gene ambiguous. This CDR3 contains 15 residues. The germline CDR1 and CDR2 sequences are SGHNT and YENEEA. Trimming removed 2 bases from V and 2 bases from J, with 12 bases in between. The CDR3 sequence is CASSLSFPENTEAFF. CDR3 in DNA: TGTGCCAGCAGCTTAAGCTTCCCAGAAAACACTGAAGCTTTCTTT. Complete variable domain (other parts from reference TRBV11-3 and TRBJ1-1): EAGVVQSPRYKIIEKKQPVAFWCNPISGHNTLYWYLQNLGQGPELLIRYENEEAVDDSQLPKDRFSAERLKGVDSTLKIQPAELGDSAVYLCASSLSFPENTEAFFGQGTRLTVV.

The rearrangement uses TRBV19 and TRBJ1-5, with D possibly TRBD1 on 6 matching bases. Deletions cut 6 bases from V and 4 bases from J, with 13 bases between. This CDR3 is 14 amino acids long. Germline CDR1 and CDR2: LNHDA and SQIVND (reference sequence). CDR3 nucleotides: TGTGCCAGTAGCCCGGGGGCCCGGAATCAGCCCCAGCATTTT. Protein: CASSPGARNQPQHF.

CDR3 nucleotide sequence: TGTGCCAGCAGAGGTGACCTCCCTGGAAACACCATATATTTT. Protein product: CASRGDLPGNTIYF. The chain recombines TRBV11-1 with TRBJ1-3; D gene ambiguous. This CDR3 has 14 residues. The germline gives CDR1 SGHAT, CDR2 FQDESV (reference sequence). V was trimmed by 6 bases and J by 2 bases, leaving 11 bases between them.

This rearrangement joins TRBV7-2 to TRBJ1-6; 10 nucleotides line up with TRBD1. Germline CDR1 reads SGHTA; CDR2 reads FQGNSA. V trimming: 5 bases; J trimming: 4 bases; junction bases outside the gene matches: 5. The CDR3 has 16 residues. CDR3 in amino acids: CASSVRDRGYNSPLHF. CDR3 DNA sequence: TGTGCCAGCAGCGTCCGGGACAGGGGTTATAATTCACCCCTCCACTTT.

This clone was seen once. This chain connects TRBV11-1 to TRBJ2-3; D is undetermined. V lost 5 bases and J 2 bases, leaving 11 bases between the germline ends. Per germline, CDR1 SGHAT and CDR2 FQDESV (reference sequence). The CDR3 is 14 residues long. The CDR3 bases are TGTGCCAGCAGCCAGCGCGGCCACACAGATACGCAGTATTTT. It translates to CASSQRGHTDTQYF.

The J gene is TRBJ2-2, the V gene TRBV9, with 8 bases matching TRBD2. Germline V gene sequence: CDR1 SGDLS, CDR2 YYNGEE. J was trimmed by 0 bases and V by 0 bases; bases with no gene match: 1. CDR3 size: 16 residues. The CDR3: CASSVELAANTGELFF. The CDR3 region has the DNA TGTGCCAGCAGCGTAGAACTAGCGGCGAACACCGGGGAGCTGTTTTTT.

In its sample, this clone was seen a few times. CDR3 in amino acids: CASSSQGRPLDSPRQFF. DNA of the CDR3: TGTGCCAGTAGTTCCCAGGGGCGTCCCCTGGACTCTCCTAGGCAGTTCTTC. J is TRBJ2-1 and V is TRBV19; D is possibly TRBD1 (6 bases). Germline values: CDR1 LNHDA, CDR2 SQIVND (reference sequence). The CDR3 totals 17 residues. V dropped 5 bases and J dropped 12 bases, with 29 bases sitting between them.

J is TRBJ1-2 and V is TRBV18; D not certain. V dropped 6 bases and J dropped 2 bases, with 10 bases sitting between them. Per the germline V gene, CDR1 is KGHSH and CDR2 is LQKENI. The CDR3 length is 13 residues. The CDR3 DNA reads as TGTGCCAGCTCTGAAGGGCGAAACTATGGCTACACCTTC. Its translation is CASSEGRNYGYTF.

The rearrangement links TRBV7-2 to TRBJ2-3, with 12 bases lining up with TRBD2. CDR3 size: 16 residues. Germline CDR1 SGHTA, CDR2 FQGNSA. V shed 5 bases and J 2 bases; nucleotides not matched to a gene: 5. This CDR3 is CASSRRLAGATDTQYF. The CDR3 DNA sequence: TGTGCCAGCAGCCGTCGACTAGCGGGGGCCACAGATACGCAGTATTTT.

The count of this clone is one. The chain has TRBV7-9 and TRBJ2-1; no reliable D call. V was shortened by 5 bases and J by 1 base, with 15 bases between the two germline ends. Germline CDR1 reads SEHNR; CDR2 reads FQNEAQ (reference sequence). This CDR3 is 16 amino acids long. The CDR3 spells CASSPNWGSSYNEQFF. The CDR3 nucleotides read TGTGCCAGCAGCCCGAACTGGGGTTCGTCCTACAATGAGCAGTTCTTC.

The V gene is TRBV6-1, the J gene TRBJ2-3; D gene ambiguous. The length of the CDR3 is 14 residues. Trimming shortened V by 0 bases and J by 0 bases, and 4 bases separated the two germline ends. CDR1 MNHNS and CDR2 SASEGT come from the germline V gene. This chain's CDR3 is CASSEAGSTDTQYF. The CDR3 DNA reads as TGTGCCAGCAGTGAAGCGGGAAGCACAGATACGCAGTATTTT.

This sequence joins TRBV3-1 (or the pseudogene TRBV3-2) and TRBJ1-1; no firm D call. V dropped 6 bases and J dropped 3 bases, with 8 bases sitting between them. Germline CDR1 LGHDT, CDR2 YNNKEL (reference sequence). The CDR3 covers 12 residues. CDR3 nucleotides: TGTGCCAGCAGTACATTCGACACTGAAGCTTTCTTT. Residues: CASSTFDTEAFF.

The genes are TRBV16 and TRBJ1-3; D might be TRBD1 (5 bases). This CDR3 is 14 amino acids long. V shed 4 bases and J shed 4 bases, with 11 bases lying between them. Germline V gives CDR1 KGHSY, CDR2 FQNENV. CDR3 protein: CASSRGRDGNTIYF. The CDR3 nucleotides read TGTGCCAGCAGCCGGGGCCGGGACGGAAACACCATATATTTT.

V gene TRBV9 combines with J gene TRBJ2-3, with D possibly matching TRBD1 (6 bases). In germline, CDR1 is SGDLS, CDR2 YYNGEE. The CDR3 extends over 16 amino acids. Between the trimmed V and J ends, which lost 3 bases and 5 bases, there was a span of 19 bases. The CDR3 protein is CASSARVGWGQDTQYF. The CDR3 region has the DNA TGTGCCAGCAGCGCCCGGGTAGGGTGGGGACAAGATACGCAGTATTTT. Full variable domain (outside the CDR3, taken from reference TRBV9 and TRBJ2-3): DSGVTQTPKHLITATGQRVTLRCSPRSGDLSVYWYQQSLDQGLQFLIQYYNGEERAKGNILERFSAQQFPDLHSELNLSSLELGDSALYFCASSARVGWGQDTQYFGPGTRLTVL.

The rearrangement uses TRBV6-5 and TRBJ2-7; D gene ambiguous. The germline V gene encodes CDR1 MNHEY and CDR2 SVGAGI. The CDR3 runs 13 residues. The V gene lost 7 bases and the J gene lost 0 bases, with 10 bases spanning the gap. CDR3 sequence reads: CASKGTLSYEQYF. CDR3 in DNA: TGTGCCAGCAAAGGAACCCTCTCCTACGAGCAGTACTTC.

This clone was observed once. The V call is TRBV5-1, the J call TRBJ1-1; D possibly corresponds to TRBD1 (5 bases). Germline V gives CDR1 SGHRS, CDR2 YFSETQ. The CDR3 length is 13 residues. V gave up 3 bases and J gave up 6 bases, with 12 bases separating them. CDR3 in DNA: TGCGCCAGCAGCTACCAGGGTTTGGCTGAAGCTTTCTTT. Its translation: CASSYQGLAEAFF.

The chain employs TRBV9 and TRBJ2-7, with D perhaps being TRBD1 or TRBD2 (5 bases each). The CDR3 consists of 15 residues. Germline CDR1 and CDR2: SGDLS and YYNGEE. V gave up 4 bases and J gave up 7 bases, with 21 bases separating them. CDR3 nucleotide sequence: TGTGCCAGCAGCCCCCAGCCCGGGACGATGGGGGAGCAGTACTTC. Translation gives CASSPQPGTMGEQYF.

The chain joins TRBV6-5 to TRBJ1-6; TRBD1 matches at 8 bases. Germline V CDR1 and CDR2: MNHEY, SVGAGI. The CDR3 contains 15 residues. J lost 1 base, V lost 7 bases, and 3 bases had no gene match. The CDR3 is CASNRQGSYNSPLHF. CDR3 nucleotide sequence: TGTGCCAGCAATCGACAGGGGTCCTATAATTCACCCCTCCACTTT.

This clone was seen a single time. The chain joins TRBV10-3 to TRBJ2-1; 13 nucleotides line up with TRBD2. The CDR3 runs 19 residues. Germline CDR1 reads ENHRY; CDR2 reads SYGVKD. J was trimmed by 0 bases and V by 3 bases; bases with no gene match: 8. DNA of the CDR3: TGTGCCATCAGTGATAGCGGGACTAGCGGGGCGAGCTCCTACAATGAGCAGTTCTTC. As protein: CAISDSGTSGASSYNEQFF.

This sequence joins TRBV27 and TRBJ1-6, with 9 nucleotides matching TRBD1. Germline loops: CDR1 MNHEY, CDR2 SMNVEV (reference sequence). The CDR3 is made up of 17 amino acids. V shed 4 bases and J 10 bases; nucleotides not matched to a gene: 14. The CDR3 sequence is CASSSRTGVFSESPLHF. CDR3 sequence (DNA): TGTGCCAGCAGTTCCCGGACAGGGGTATTCTCGGAGTCACCCCTCCACTTT.

The chain couples TRBV5-4 to TRBJ1-2; D may be TRBD1 (5 bases). CDR3 length equals 16 residues. Per germline, CDR1 SGHNT and CDR2 YYREEE (reference sequence). V lost 4 bases to trimming and J lost 4 bases, with 20 bases between them. The chain's CDR3 is CASSPTPGLVVYGYTF. DNA for the CDR3: TGTGCCAGCAGCCCGACGCCAGGGCTGGTAGTCTATGGCTACACCTTC.

This chain links TRBV4-2 with TRBJ2-3, with 9 bases that match TRBD2. J lost 4 bases, V lost 0 bases, and 2 bases had no gene match. From germline, CDR1 is LGHNA and CDR2 YNFKEQ. The CDR3 is 15 amino acids. The chain's CDR3 is CASSQERGGPDTQYF. In DNA form, the CDR3 reads TGTGCCAGCAGCCAAGAGCGGGGGGGCCCAGATACGCAGTATTTT.

The J gene is TRBJ1-2, the V gene TRBV9; 8 bases agree with TRBD1. CDR1 is SGDLS and CDR2 is YYNGEE in the germline V gene. Losses at the gene ends were 3 bases for V and 3 bases for J; bases not matched to a gene: 4. The CDR3 runs 14 residues. The CDR3 bases are TGTGCCAGCAGCGCCGGACAGGGCTACTATGGCTACACCTTC. Translation gives CASSAGQGYYGYTF.

This chain joins TRBV19 and TRBJ1-2; 8 bases map to TRBD1. Germline V gene data show CDR1 as LNHDA and CDR2 as SQIVND (reference sequence). J lost 0 bases, V lost 3 bases, and 6 bases had no gene match. There are 16 residues in the CDR3. The CDR3 coding sequence is TGTGCCAGTAGTATCGGACAGGGCAACCCTAACTATGGCTACACCTTC. It translates to CASSIGQGNPNYGYTF.

The V gene is TRBV5-1, the J gene TRBJ2-7; the match to TRBD2 covers 16 bases. CDR1 is SGHRS, CDR2 YFSETQ, per germline. The CDR3 has 21 residues. The V and J ends lost 5 bases and 1 base, in that order; junction bases with no gene match: 18. As DNA, the CDR3 is TGCGCCAGCAGATTTAACCCGGGACTAGCGGGAGGGATCCTCCTATCCTACGAGCAGTACTTC. This gives the protein CASRFNPGLAGGILLSYEQYF.